The present T cell receptor beta chain was sequenced within a study of pediatric ulcerative colitis. Controls had normal endoscopy and no IBD diagnosis within a year. General observations from the study: Rectal repertoires separated controls, mild-moderate and acute severe colitis.

On this clone itself: The antigen is unknown.

TCRdb keeps only in-frame clones here, not all; method: immunoSEQ multiplex PCR. Here the sample spans more than 50,000 clones, around 87% being singletons. This TCR came from a boy aged 10-17 years who was a control in a study of pediatric ulcerative colitis. What was sequenced was blood.

Written as DNA, the CDR3 is TGTGCCAGCAGGGAGCTACCGTTGCCCCAGCATTTT. Its translation is CASRELPLPQHF. This sequence joins TRBV19 and TRBJ1-5; a weak D match, TRBD1 (5 bases). Trimming took 9 bases from V and 9 from J, leaving 15 bases between them. The germline V gene has CDR1 LNHDA and CDR2 SQIVND (reference sequence). This CDR3 has 12 residues.